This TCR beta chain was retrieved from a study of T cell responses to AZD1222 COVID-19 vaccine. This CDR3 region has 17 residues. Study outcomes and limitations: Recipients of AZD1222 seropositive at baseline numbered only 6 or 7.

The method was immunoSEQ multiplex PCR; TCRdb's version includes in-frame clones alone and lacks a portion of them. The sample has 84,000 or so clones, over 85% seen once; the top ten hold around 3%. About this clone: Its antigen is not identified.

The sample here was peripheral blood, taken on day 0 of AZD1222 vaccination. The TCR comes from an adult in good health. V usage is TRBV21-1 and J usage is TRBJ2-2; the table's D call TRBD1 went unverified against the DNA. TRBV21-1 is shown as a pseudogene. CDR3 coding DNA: TGTGCCAGCAGCTCCCGGGACAGGGGATTAGACACCGGGGAGCTGTTTTTT. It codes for CASSSRDRGLDTGELFF.